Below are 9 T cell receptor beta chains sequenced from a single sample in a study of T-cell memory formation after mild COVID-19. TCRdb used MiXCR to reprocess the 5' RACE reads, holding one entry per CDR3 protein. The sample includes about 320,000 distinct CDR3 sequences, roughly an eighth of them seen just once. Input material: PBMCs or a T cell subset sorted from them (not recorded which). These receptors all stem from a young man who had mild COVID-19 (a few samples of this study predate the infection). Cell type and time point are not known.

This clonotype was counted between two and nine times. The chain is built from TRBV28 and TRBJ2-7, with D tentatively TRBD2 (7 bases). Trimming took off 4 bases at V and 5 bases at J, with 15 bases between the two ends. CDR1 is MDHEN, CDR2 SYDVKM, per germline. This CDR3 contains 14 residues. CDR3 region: CASSYIGGADEQYV. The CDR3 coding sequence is TGTGCCAGCAGTTATATAGGGGGGGCTGACGAGCAGTACGTC.

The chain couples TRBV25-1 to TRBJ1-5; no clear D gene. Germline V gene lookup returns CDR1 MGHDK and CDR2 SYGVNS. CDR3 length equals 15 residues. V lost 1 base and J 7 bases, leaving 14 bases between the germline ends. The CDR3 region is CASSESPAVRQPQHF. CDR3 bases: TGTGCCAGCAGTGAATCTCCCGCGGTCCGCCAGCCCCAGCATTTT.

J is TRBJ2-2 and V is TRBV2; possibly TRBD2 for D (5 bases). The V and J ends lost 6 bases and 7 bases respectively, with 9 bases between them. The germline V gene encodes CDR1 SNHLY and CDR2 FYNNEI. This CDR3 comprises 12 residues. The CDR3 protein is CASRAAGGELFF. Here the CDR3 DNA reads TGTGCCAGCAGGGCCGCGGGCGGGGAGCTGTTTTTT. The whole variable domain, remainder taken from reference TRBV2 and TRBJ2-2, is EPEVTQTPSHQVTQMGQEVILRCVPISNHLYFYWYRQILGQKVEFLVSFYNNEISEKSEIFDDQFSVERPDGSNFTLKIRSTKLEDSAMYFCASRAAGGELFFGEGSRLTVL.

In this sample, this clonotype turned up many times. CDR3 sequence reads: CSARLGHAYEQYF. The CDR3 DNA is TGCAGTGCTAGGCTGGGCCATGCCTACGAGCAGTACTTC. This chain links TRBV20-1 with TRBJ2-7; D remains unclear. The V gene lost 3 bases and the J gene lost 2 bases, with 11 bases spanning the gap. There are 13 residues in the CDR3. Looked up from germline, CDR1 is DFQATT and CDR2 is SNEGSKA (reference sequence).

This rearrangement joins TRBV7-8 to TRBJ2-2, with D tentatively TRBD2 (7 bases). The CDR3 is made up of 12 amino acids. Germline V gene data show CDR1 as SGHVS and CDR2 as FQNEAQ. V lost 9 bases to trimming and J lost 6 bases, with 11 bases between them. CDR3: CARKGGAGELFF. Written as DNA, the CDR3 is TGTGCCAGGAAAGGGGGGGCCGGGGAGCTGTTTTTT.

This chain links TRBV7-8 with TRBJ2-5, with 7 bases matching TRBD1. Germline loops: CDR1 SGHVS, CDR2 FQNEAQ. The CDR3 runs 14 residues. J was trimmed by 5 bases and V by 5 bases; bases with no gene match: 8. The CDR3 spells CASSHRQGSETQYF. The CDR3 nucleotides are TGTGCCAGCAGCCATCGACAGGGTAGCGAGACCCAGTACTTC.

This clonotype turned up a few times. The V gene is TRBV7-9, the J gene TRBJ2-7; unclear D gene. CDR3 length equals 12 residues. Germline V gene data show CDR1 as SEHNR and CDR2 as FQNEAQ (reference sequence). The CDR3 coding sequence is TGTGCCAGCAGCTTAGCGTTAGGTGTAGGCCACGTC. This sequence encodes CASSLALGVGHV.

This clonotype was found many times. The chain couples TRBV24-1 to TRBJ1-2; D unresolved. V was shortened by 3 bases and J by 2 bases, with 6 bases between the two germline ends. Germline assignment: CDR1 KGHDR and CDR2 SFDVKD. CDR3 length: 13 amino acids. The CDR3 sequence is CATSDGRNYGYTF. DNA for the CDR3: TGTGCCACCAGTGATGGACGGAACTATGGCTACACCTTC.

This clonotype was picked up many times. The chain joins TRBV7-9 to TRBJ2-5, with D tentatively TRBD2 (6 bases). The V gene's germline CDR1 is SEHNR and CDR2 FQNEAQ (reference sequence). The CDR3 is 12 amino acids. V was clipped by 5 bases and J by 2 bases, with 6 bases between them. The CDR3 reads CASSRGQETQYF. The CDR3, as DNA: TGTGCCAGCAGCCGGGGGCAAGAGACCCAGTACTTC.